These 20 T cell receptor beta chains originate from one sample sequenced in a study of PD-1 and CTLA-4 blockade in melanoma. The table came from immunoSEQ multiplex PCR; TCRdb's copy has only in-frame clones and leaves some out. This sample has about 7,200 clones, with about 80% found just once. The specimen was CD8+ T cells from peripheral blood, collected before anti-PD-1 treatment. All receptors come from a human donor with melanoma.

The J gene is TRBJ2-7, the V gene TRBV7-6; a weak D match, TRBD1 (5 bases). With 0 bases removed from V and 3 bases from J, the gap between germline ends came to 15 bases. CDR3 length: 16 amino acids. In germline, CDR1 is SGHVS, CDR2 FNYEAQ. The CDR3 sequence: CASSLARQGPDYEQYF. The CDR3 coding sequence is TGTGCCAGCAGCTTAGCGCGGCAGGGTCCGGACTACGAGCAGTACTTC.

In this sample, this clone turned up a few times. The chain carries TRBV23-1 and TRBJ1-1; D is unclear. TRBV23-1 is annotated as an ORF whose role is uncertain. The CDR3 spans 14 residues. The V and J ends lost 3 bases and 4 bases respectively, with 12 bases between them. The CDR3 bases are TGCGCCAGCAGTCATGGGGTGTCAAGCACTGAAGCTTTCTTT. Translating gives CASSHGVSSTEAFF.

The rearrangement joins TRBV6-5 to TRBJ1-1; tentative D call: TRBD1 (5 bases). Germline loops: CDR1 MNHEY, CDR2 SVGAGI. V was trimmed by 2 bases and J by 8 bases, leaving 12 bases between them. There are 13 residues in the CDR3. The CDR3 sequence: CASSYADSLEAFF. CDR3 bases: TGTGCCAGCAGTTACGCCGACAGCTTAGAAGCTTTCTTT.

The CDR3, as DNA: TGTGCCAGCAGCGTAGAGACCAGCACAGATACGCAGTATTTT. Protein: CASSVETSTDTQYF. The chain recombines TRBV9 with TRBJ2-3; D is unresolved. The CDR3 has 14 residues. Germline V lookup: CDR1 SGDLS, CDR2 YYNGEE. The V end was cut by 0 bases, the J end by 0 bases, with 5 bases between.

Sample share makes this clone medium-sized. The chain couples TRBV10-3 to TRBJ2-3, with 8 nucleotides matching TRBD2. Germline V gene lookup returns CDR1 ENHRY and CDR2 SYGVKD. J gave up 6 bases and V 3 bases, and 14 bases lay outside the gene matches. This CDR3 spans 17 amino acids. DNA of the CDR3: TGTGCCATCAGTGACCTCTCAGCGGGAGAGGACCAGGATACGCAGTATTTT. The encoded protein is CAISDLSAGEDQDTQYF.

This chain joins TRBV5-5 and TRBJ1-5, with D perhaps TRBD1 (5 bases). The CDR3 runs to 14 residues. Germline CDR1 reads SGHKS; CDR2 reads YYEKEE (reference sequence). Trimming removed 2 bases at V and 2 bases at J, with 8 bases between. CDR3 sequence reads: CASSFRDGNQPQHF. The CDR3 region has the DNA TGTGCCAGCAGCTTCCGGGACGGCAATCAGCCCCAGCATTTT. The full variable domain, with the rest looked up from reference TRBV5-5 and TRBJ1-5, is DAGVTQSPTHLIKTRGQQVTLRCSPISGHKSVSWYQQVLGQGPQFIFQYYEKEERGRGNFPDRFSARQFPNYSSELNVNALLLGDSALYLCASSFRDGNQPQHFGDGTRLSIL.

The chain is built from TRBV25-1 and TRBJ1-1; D is possibly TRBD1 (6 bases). CDR3 size: 13 residues. Germline CDR1 MGHDK, CDR2 SYGVNS. V dropped 6 bases and J dropped 2 bases, with 10 bases sitting between them. The CDR3 protein is CASRQGPNTEAFF. The CDR3, as DNA: TGTGCCAGCAGACAGGGACCCAACACTGAAGCTTTCTTT.

The chain couples TRBV11-3 to TRBJ2-7; unclear D gene. The CDR3 sequence is 13 residues long. The germline CDR1 and CDR2 sequences are SGHNT and YENEEA. The V and J ends lost 3 bases and 0 bases respectively, with 6 bases between them. CDR3 nucleotide sequence: TGTGCCAGCAGCTTCAGTAGCTCCTACGAGCAGTACTTC. This encodes CASSFSSSYEQYF.

The chain employs TRBV7-6 and TRBJ2-1; no reliable D call. Trimming removed 1 base at V and 5 bases at J, with 9 bases between. CDR3 length: 14 amino acids. Germline CDR1 is SGHVS and CDR2 is FNYEAQ. The CDR3 DNA sequence: TGTGCCAGCAGCTTAGAAGCCAGCCACAATGAGCAGTTCTTC. Its protein product is CASSLEASHNEQFF.

This clone was detected once. This chain joins TRBV20-1 and TRBJ2-7, with unresolved D. Germline CDR1 DFQATT, CDR2 SNEGSKA (reference sequence). This CDR3 comprises 15 residues. Trimming stripped 3 bases from V and 6 bases from J, with 21 bases between. The CDR3 sequence is CSASSLRMRLPEQYF. The CDR3 DNA follows: TGCAGTGCTAGTTCCCTCCGGATGCGTTTGCCCGAGCAGTACTTC.

The gene calls are TRBV18 and TRBJ2-7, with TRBD1 matching 8 bases. V lost 0 bases and J lost 3; bases outside the gene matches: 7. CDR3 length: 16 amino acids. Germline loops: CDR1 KGHSH, CDR2 LQKENI. DNA of the CDR3: TGTGCCAGCTCACCACCGGAAGGGACAGGTATCTACGAGCAGTACTTC. This encodes CASSPPEGTGIYEQYF.

The rearrangement uses TRBV5-8 and TRBJ1-1; the D gene is possibly TRBD1 (5 bases). Trimming removed 3 bases at V and 4 bases at J, with 13 bases between. This CDR3 region has 14 residues. Germline assignment: CDR1 SGHTS and CDR2 YDEGEE. CDR3 DNA: TGTGCCAGCAGCTGGGACGGGGGAAGCACTGAAGCTTTCTTT. Its translation: CASSWDGGSTEAFF.

The V and J genes are TRBV6-1 and TRBJ2-5; 10 positions match TRBD2. There are 16 residues in the CDR3. With V trimmed by 2 bases and J by 5 bases, 8 bases remained unmatched. Germline V gives CDR1 MNHNS, CDR2 SASEGT. CDR3 nucleotide sequence: TGTGCCAGCAGTGAATCGGCTAGCGGGAGCGGGGAGACCCAGTACTTC. Translation: CASSESASGSGETQYF.

The V and J genes are TRBV4-1 and TRBJ1-2, with TRBD1 matching 10 bases. This CDR3 contains 12 residues. Germline assignment: CDR1 MGHRA and CDR2 YSYEKL. V lost 5 bases, J lost 8 bases, and 2 bases stayed unmatched. The chain's CDR3 is CASSGDRGGYTF. The CDR3 DNA reads TGCGCCAGCAGCGGGGACAGGGGCGGCTACACCTTC.

The chain uses TRBV10-2 and TRBJ1-1; D is possibly TRBD1 (5 bases). This CDR3 has 14 amino acids. Germline V CDR1 and CDR2: WSHSY, SAAADI. Trimming stripped 6 bases from V and 2 bases from J, with 13 bases between. The CDR3 loop is CASRGPGPNTEAFF. CDR3 in DNA: TGCGCCAGCAGGGGGCCAGGACCCAACACTGAAGCTTTCTTT.

The J gene is TRBJ1-2, the V gene TRBV24-1; 8 positions agree with TRBD1. This CDR3 has 12 residues. Unmatched junction bases numbered 2, after V lost 4 bases and J lost 8 bases. Germline V lookup: CDR1 KGHDR, CDR2 SFDVKD. The CDR3, as DNA: TGTGCCACCAGTGACCCAGGGGGCGGCTACACCTTC. This translates into CATSDPGGGYTF.

The chain has TRBV24-1 and TRBJ2-7, with 10 bases that match TRBD2. CDR3 length: 15 residues. After removal of 4 bases from V and 7 bases from J, the junction contained 9 bases not matched to a gene. Germline assignment: CDR1 KGHDR and CDR2 SFDVKD. The CDR3 DNA reads as TGTGCCACCAGTGACCCGCAGCGGGAGGGCGGTGAGCAGTACTTC. Its translation: CATSDPQREGGEQYF.

The chain employs TRBV3-1 (or the pseudogene TRBV3-2) and TRBJ2-7; D is uncertain. Looked up from germline, CDR1 is LGHDT and CDR2 is YNNKEL (reference sequence). CDR3 length: 14 amino acids. V gave up 8 bases and J gave up 0 bases, with 14 bases separating them. The CDR3 sequence: CASAPTLGSYEQYF. CDR3 coding DNA: TGTGCCAGCGCCCCCACCTTGGGCTCCTACGAGCAGTACTTC.

The sample holds one count of this clone. The chain uses TRBV25-1 and TRBJ1-5; D is possibly TRBD1 (6 bases). The germline V gene has CDR1 MGHDK and CDR2 SYGVNS. Trimming shortened V by 8 bases and J by 1 base, and 12 bases separated the two germline ends. There are 14 residues in the CDR3. This CDR3 reads CASPRGRSNQPQHF. CDR3 sequence (DNA): TGTGCCAGCCCTCGGGGGCGAAGCAATCAGCCCCAGCATTTT. Using reference TRBV25-1 and TRBJ1-5 for the parts outside the CDR3, the full variable domain is EADIYQTPRYLVIGTGKKITLECSQTMGHDKMYWYQQDPGMELHLIHYSYGVNSTEKGDLSSESTVSRIRTEHFPLTLESARPSHTSQYLCASPRGRSNQPQHFGDGTRLSIL.

The J gene is TRBJ2-3, the V gene TRBV30, with 8 bases identical to TRBD2. V lost 1 base and J lost 5; bases outside the gene matches: 8. There are 15 residues in the CDR3. Germline CDR1 reads GTSNPN; CDR2 reads SVGIG (reference sequence). CDR3 coding DNA: TGTGCCTGGAGTGGGAGAGCGGGGGCCCGAGATACGCAGTATTTT. Translation: CAWSGRAGARDTQYF.